A single sample is the source of the 19 T cell receptor beta chains below, sequenced in a study of cytomegalovirus exposure and HLA in healthy donors. With 60 Vbeta and 13 Jbeta primers, the PCR was carried out. Clones were sequenced by immunoSEQ multiplex PCR, and TCRdb holds only the in-frame ones, with some missing. Among 140,000 or so clones listed, 65% to 90% were seen once. The sequenced sample consisted of PBMCs. Receptors originate from a woman under 40 in good health and CMV-seronegative.

This clone has only one observation. The genes are TRBV6-1 and TRBJ2-7, with TRBD2 as a possible D gene (6 bases). This CDR3 is built from 14 residues. The V end lost 8 bases, the J end lost 2 bases, and 16 bases lay between the germline ends. In germline, CDR1 is MNHNS, CDR2 SASEGT. The CDR3 reads CASVRRRDPYEQYF. DNA for the CDR3: TGTGCCAGCGTACGGAGGAGGGATCCCTACGAGCAGTACTTC.

The chain joins TRBV9 to TRBJ1-1; 7 nucleotides match TRBD1. Per germline, CDR1 SGDLS and CDR2 YYNGEE. Trimming removed 0 bases from V and 6 bases from J; junction bases left unmatched: 8. The CDR3 is made up of 15 amino acids. CDR3 region: CASSVDGTANAEAFF. The CDR3 DNA is TGTGCCAGCAGCGTAGATGGGACAGCCAACGCTGAAGCTTTCTTT.

The chain uses TRBV19 and TRBJ2-2, with a possible D match to TRBD1 (5 bases). Trimming took 6 bases from V and 5 from J, leaving 13 bases between them. CDR1 LNHDA and CDR2 SQIVND come from the germline V gene (reference sequence). The CDR3 totals 14 residues. CDR3: CASRGLGETGELFF. The CDR3 bases are TGTGCCAGTAGGGGTCTAGGGGAAACCGGGGAGCTGTTTTTT.

This clone was seen at least ten times. The chain recombines TRBV4-1 with TRBJ2-7; TRBD1 agrees at 7 bases. V shed 4 bases and J 4 bases; nucleotides not matched to a gene: 13. The CDR3 sequence is 16 residues long. The germline gives CDR1 MGHRA, CDR2 YSYEKL. DNA for the CDR3: TGCGCCAGCAGCCCCCTGACGAGGGGGCGGTATTACGAGCAGTACTTC. Its protein is CASSPLTRGRYYEQYF.

The genes are TRBV6-6 and TRBJ1-1; tentatively, D is TRBD1 (6 bases). Germline V lookup: CDR1 MNHNY, CDR2 SVGAGI (reference sequence). Trimming removed 0 bases at V and 4 bases at J, with 12 bases between. The CDR3 is 15 amino acids. The CDR3, as DNA: TGTGCCAGCAGTTACTCGGGAGGGGGGGGCACTGAAGCTTTCTTT. Protein product: CASSYSGGGGTEAFF.

The chain employs TRBV30 and TRBJ1-4, with a possible D match to TRBD1 (5 bases). The CDR3 has 14 residues. Trimming left V 0 bases short and J 7 bases short, with 12 bases between. Germline V gene data show CDR1 as GTSNPN and CDR2 as SVGIG (reference sequence). CDR3 amino acids: CAWSVGGGSEKLFF. In DNA, the CDR3 is TGTGCCTGGAGTGTGGGGGGTGGGAGTGAAAAACTGTTTTTT.

This clone was seen a few times. V and J are TRBV2 and TRBJ2-7, with 12 bases identical to TRBD2. V trimming: 9 bases; J trimming: 5 bases; junction bases outside the gene matches: 8. The CDR3 is 14 residues long. Germline V lookup: CDR1 SNHLY, CDR2 FYNNEI. CDR3 region: CASTGLAGSNEQYF. The CDR3 DNA reads TGTGCCAGTACCGGACTAGCGGGAAGCAACGAGCAGTACTTC.

The chain joins TRBV19 to TRBJ1-1; perhaps TRBD1 as D (5 bases). With 3 bases removed from V and 1 base from J, the gap between germline ends came to 12 bases. This CDR3 is built from 15 residues. In germline, CDR1 is LNHDA, CDR2 SQIVND (reference sequence). CDR3 sequence: CASSISGRGNTEAFF. CDR3 DNA: TGTGCCAGTAGTATCTCAGGGAGGGGGAACACTGAAGCTTTCTTT.

This clone appeared a single time. J is TRBJ1-5 and V is TRBV28; 7 bases are shared with TRBD1. Looked up from germline, CDR1 is MDHEN and CDR2 is SYDVKM. This CDR3 region has 15 residues. The V and J ends lost 5 bases and 2 bases, in that order; junction bases with no gene match: 6. CDR3 in amino acids: CASSPAGTGNQPQHF. The CDR3 DNA follows: TGTGCCAGCAGTCCAGCAGGGACAGGCAATCAGCCCCAGCATTTT.

This chain uses TRBV6-5 with TRBJ1-5, with D uncertain. CDR3 length equals 13 residues. Trimming cost V 0 bases and J 5 bases, with 5 bases left between them. Germline values: CDR1 MNHEY, CDR2 SVGAGI. CDR3 coding DNA: TGTGCCAGCAGTTACTCAGAGTATCAGCCCCAGCATTTT. This sequence encodes CASSYSEYQPQHF.

This chain uses TRBV19 with TRBJ2-2; 10 bases are shared with TRBD2. Germline V gene sequence: CDR1 LNHDA, CDR2 SQIVND (reference sequence). V lost 5 bases, J lost 1 base, and 4 bases stayed unmatched. The length of the CDR3 is 16 residues. The CDR3 DNA reads as TGTGCCAGTAGTGCCGGACTAGCGGTGAACACCGGGGAGCTGTTTTTT. It encodes CASSAGLAVNTGELFF.

This chain uses TRBV7-7 with TRBJ2-2; the match to TRBD1 covers 9 bases. The CDR3 covers 15 residues. V trimming: 1 base; J trimming: 6 bases; junction bases outside the gene matches: 3. The V gene's germline CDR1 is SSHAT and CDR2 FNYEAQ (reference sequence). This chain's CDR3 is CASSLDRGPAGELFF. The DNA for the CDR3 is TGTGCCAGCAGCTTAGACAGGGGGCCGGCCGGGGAGCTGTTTTTT.

The chain uses TRBV18 and TRBJ2-5; maybe TRBD1 (6 bases). Germline V gene sequence: CDR1 KGHSH, CDR2 LQKENI. Trimming cost V 0 bases and J 3 bases, with 8 bases left between them. The CDR3 covers 14 residues. CDR3 in DNA: TGTGCCAGCTCACCACCCTGGACAGAAGAGACCCAGTACTTC. This codes for CASSPPWTEETQYF.

This chain connects TRBV6-1 to TRBJ2-7; 8 bases are a match to TRBD1. Germline values: CDR1 MNHNS, CDR2 SASEGT. The length of the CDR3 is 15 residues. Unmatched junction bases numbered 7, after V lost 1 base and J lost 5 bases. The CDR3 coding sequence is TGTGCCAGCAGTGAAGGAGCGGCAGGGGGCGACGAGCAGTACTTC. Protein sequence: CASSEGAAGGDEQYF.

The chain has TRBV7-9 and TRBJ1-4; D is unresolved. V gave up 1 base and J gave up 3 bases, with 12 bases separating them. Germline V gene lookup returns CDR1 SEHNR and CDR2 FQNEAQ (reference sequence). This CDR3 region has 16 residues. The CDR3 DNA follows: TGTGCCAGCAGCTTAGACGGGTCTGCTGCTAATGAAAAACTGTTTTTT. Translated, it gives CASSLDGSAANEKLFF.

The gene calls are TRBV6-4 and TRBJ2-3; 9 bases are shared with TRBD2. The CDR3 consists of 14 residues. J lost 2 bases, V lost 4 bases, and 1 base had no gene match. Per the germline V gene, CDR1 is MRHNA and CDR2 is SNTAGT. The CDR3 DNA follows: TGTGCCAGCAGTGCTAGCGGGGACACAGATACGCAGTATTTT. Its translation is CASSASGDTDTQYF.

The chain uses TRBV28 and TRBJ2-7, with D possibly being TRBD2 (6 bases). CDR1 MDHEN and CDR2 SYDVKM come from the germline V gene. The CDR3 runs to 13 residues. V lost 3 bases and J 3 bases, leaving 9 bases between the germline ends. In nucleotides, the CDR3 is TGTGCCAGCAGTTTTGGGGGGATCTACGAGCAGTACTTC. It is translated as CASSFGGIYEQYF.

The chain recombines TRBV2 with TRBJ1-4; 7 positions agree with TRBD1. The trim removed 6 bases at V and 5 bases at J, leaving 6 bases unmatched. The CDR3 has 14 residues. Germline CDR1 and CDR2: SNHLY and FYNNEI. Here the CDR3 DNA reads TGTGCCAGCAGAGACAGGGTTAGAAATGAAAAACTGTTTTTT. Its protein is CASRDRVRNEKLFF.

The genes are TRBV7-8 and TRBJ1-3; no clear D. The CDR3 covers 18 residues. The germline V and J ends were trimmed by 5 bases and 0 bases, with 20 bases remaining between them. Germline V gene sequence: CDR1 SGHVS, CDR2 FQNEAQ. This CDR3 reads CASSRLVGSESSGNTIYF. CDR3 DNA sequence: TGTGCCAGCAGCCGCTTAGTTGGGTCGGAGAGCTCTGGAAACACCATATATTTT.